Listed here is a single TCR beta chain. What it binds is unknown. The method was immunoSEQ multiplex PCR; TCRdb's version includes in-frame clones alone and lacks a portion of them. The sample has about 24,000 clones, approximately 83% seen once. The data were obtained in a study of T cells in localized non-small cell lung cancer. Study observations and caveats: Analysis by sequencing included only one tumor region, so heterogeneity remains possible. Appearance in adjacent lung was seen for a median around 60 of the top 100 tumor clones. Clonality of T cells reached its maximum in uninvolved adjacent lung, surpassing tumor.

This CDR3 is 16 amino acids long. CDR1 is MDHEN, CDR2 SYDVKM, per germline. Trimming took 7 bases from V and 5 from J; bases not matched to a gene: 15. Sequencing used peripheral blood, obtained before any cancer treatment. This TCR derives from a male donor aged 60 or over with stage II squamous cell lung carcinoma. V and J are TRBV28 and TRBJ2-5, with 8 nucleotides matching TRBD1. Here the CDR3 reads CASKGQGAQVKETQYF. The CDR3 nucleotides read TGTGCCAGCAAGGGCCAGGGGGCGCAGGTAAAGGAGACCCAGTACTTC.